This T cell receptor beta chain was identified in a study of vaccination effects on CD4 cells after COVID-19. About the research overall: Everyone in the study got two shots of either the BNT162b2 or mRNA-1273 vaccine. Study conclusions and caveats: Small numbers of convalescent patients limited the study. It also lacked early post-infection timepoints.

Sequencing was performed with immunoSEQ multiplex PCR; in TCRdb, only in-frame clones are kept and a portion is missing. The sample lists 45,000 to 65,000 clones, 75% to 90% seen once, with about 2.2% in the top ten. ViraFEST expansion of antigen-specific CD4+ T cells with viral peptide pools preceded sequencing. When less than 11 days of culture had elapsed, CD4+ T cells were isolated. With respect to this clone: What it binds is unknown.

Germline V gives CDR1 SEHNR, CDR2 FQNEAQ (reference sequence). Trimming pared 0 bases from V and 4 bases from J, leaving 9 bases between. The CDR3 is made up of 14 amino acids. V gene TRBV7-9 combines with J gene TRBJ2-5; the D is unclear. Specimen: CD4+ T cells from PBMCs cultured with HCoV-229E spike peptides, collected before COVID-19 vaccination. The receptor comes from a human donor who received a COVID-19 vaccine. This CDR3 is CASSLAGGRETQYF. DNA for the CDR3: TGTGCCAGCAGCTTAGCGGGTGGGCGAGAGACCCAGTACTTC. The full variable domain, completed using reference TRBV7-9 and TRBJ2-5, is DTGVSQNPRHKITKRGQNVTFRCDPISEHNRLYWYRQTLGQGPEFLTYFQNEAQLEKSRLLSDRFSAERPKGSFSTLEIQRTEQGDSAMYLCASSLAGGRETQYFGPGTRLLVL.